One T cell receptor beta chain is described in this entry. Its specificity is unknown. This record belongs to a study of vaccination effects on CD4 cells after COVID-19. Whole-study context: Post-vaccine draws lagged the second dose by a median of 72 days.

After expansion with viral peptide pools in the ViraFEST assay, antigen-specific CD4+ T cells were sequenced. Investigators separated out CD4+ T cells once around eleven days of culture had passed. Participants got two doses of BNT162b2 or mRNA-1273 vaccine. Nucleocapsid antibodies were negative in the vaccine recipients, who had never had SARS-CoV-2 infection. Data came from immunoSEQ multiplex PCR; TCRdb stores just in-frame clones and leaves some out. The sample includes about 29,000 clones, roughly 71% seen only once; the top ten take about a sixth. This CDR3 is built from 14 residues. CDR1 is ENHRY, CDR2 SYGVKD, per germline. V was cut by 4 bases and J by 0 bases, with 6 bases left in between.

The TCR originated in a human donor who received a COVID-19 vaccine. This specimen consisted of CD4+ T cells from PBMCs cultured with HCoV-OC43 spike peptides, obtained after COVID-19 vaccination. Subset indicated: HCoV-OC43 spike overlapping peptide pool stimulation. The V call is TRBV10-3, the J call TRBJ2-2; D may be TRBD2 (5 bases). CDR3 sequence reads: CAISGTANTGELFF. The CDR3 nucleotides are TGTGCCATCAGTGGGACTGCGAACACCGGGGAGCTGTTTTTT.